Detailed here is one T cell receptor (beta chain). The data were taken from a study of blood T cell repertoires in COVID-19. For the study at large: PBMCs, B-cell-depleted T cells, or T cells were the source of the cDNA or gDNA that made up the material.

In the original processing: Estimates of nucleated cell counts were drawn from the amplification of reference gene primers. Only in-frame clones appear in the TCRdb table, and some are missing; sequencing was by immunoSEQ multiplex PCR. Clonal size and the V and J genes are those of that table, whereas D and trimming came from the DNA. The sample gives tens of thousands of clones, around 88% of which show up once; roughly 7.4% is in the top ten. The specimen was peripheral blood. The clonotype was recovered from a woman in her 70s with acute or convalescent COVID-19.

CDR3 sequence: CSVVVRDTEAFF. The CDR3 DNA is TGCAGCGTTGTGGTCCGGGACACTGAAGCTTTCTTT. V is TRBV29-1 and J is TRBJ1-1; D uncertain. V was clipped by 4 bases and J by 3 bases, with 9 bases between them. The CDR3 runs 12 residues. The V gene's germline CDR1 is SQVTM and CDR2 ANQGSEA.